This T cell receptor (beta chain) was observed in a study of shared clonotypes between healthy human individuals. Study-wide results and limits: Donor clonotype sharing was expected to depend on sequencing depth.

Produced via immunoSEQ multiplex PCR; TCRdb's table is partial and in-frame only. The sample has roughly 96,000 clones; over 40% are singletons. This CDR3 contains 15 residues. V shed 4 bases and J 3 bases; nucleotides not matched to a gene: 7. Germline CDR1 and CDR2: SQVTM and ANQGSEA. At least ten counts were recorded for this clone. Its antigen is unknown. Sequencing was carried out using PBMCs. The clonotype was recovered from a woman in her thirties or forties in good health. Some clones in this sample may be carry-over from other donors' samples. V gene TRBV29-1 combines with J gene TRBJ2-3, with 10 bases aligning to TRBD2. CDR3 DNA sequence: TGCAGCGTTGGAATTGCTAGCGGGAGTACAGATACGCAGTATTTT. Translation gives CSVGIASGSTDTQYF.